One and the same sample provided the 31 T cell receptor beta chains below, sequenced in a study of blood T cell repertoires in COVID-19. TCRdb keeps only in-frame clones here, not all; method: immunoSEQ multiplex PCR. The sample carries about 310,000 clones, around 90% recorded once. Sequences were obtained from peripheral blood. Source of these receptors: a woman aged 40 to 50 with COVID-19, enrolled during active disease.

The chain is built from TRBV5-1 and TRBJ2-3; TRBD2 matches at 10 bases. CDR1 SGHRS and CDR2 YFSETQ come from the germline V gene. V dropped 0 bases and J dropped 4; count of bases not matched to a gene: 5. CDR3 length: 16 amino acids. Here the CDR3 DNA reads TGCGCCAGCAGCTTGGCCGCTAGCGGGAGCCCAGATACGCAGTATTTT. The encoded protein is CASSLAASGSPDTQYF.

The rearrangement joins TRBV7-2 to TRBJ1-3; no reliable D call. Trimming took 3 bases from V and 4 from J, leaving 19 bases between them. This CDR3 has 17 residues. Per germline, CDR1 SGHTA and CDR2 FQGNSA. The chain's CDR3 is CASSFRVSEAPGNTIYF. CDR3 DNA: TGTGCCAGCAGCTTTAGGGTGTCGGAGGCCCCCGGAAACACCATATATTTT. Full variable domain (rest looked up from reference TRBV7-2 and TRBJ1-3): GAGVSQSPSNKVTEKGKDVELRCDPISGHTALYWYRQSLGQGLEFLIYFQGNSAPDKSGLPSDRFSAERTGGSVSTLTIQRTQQEDSAVYLCASSFRVSEAPGNTIYFGEGSWLTVV.

The V gene is TRBV6-6, the J gene TRBJ1-6; tentative D call: TRBD1 (6 bases). Trimming took 2 bases from V and 9 from J, leaving 14 bases between them. CDR3 size: 15 residues. Germline CDR1 is MNHNY and CDR2 is SVGAGI (reference sequence). CDR3 coding DNA: TGTGCCAGCAGTTACGACGGGCAGGGGATTTCACCCCTCCACTTT. It is translated as CASSYDGQGISPLHF.

The chain recombines TRBV28 with TRBJ1-1; maybe TRBD1 (6 bases). The V gene lost 2 bases and the J gene lost 0 bases, with 16 bases spanning the gap. The V gene's germline CDR1 is MDHEN and CDR2 SYDVKM. This CDR3 has 17 amino acids. CDR3 residues: CASSLGPYRDMNTEAFF. In DNA, the CDR3 is TGTGCCAGCAGTTTAGGCCCCTACAGGGACATGAACACTGAAGCTTTCTTT.

V and J are TRBV11-1 and TRBJ2-3, with D unclear. The length of the CDR3 is 11 residues. CDR1 and CDR2 (germline): SGHAT, FQDESV (reference sequence). The ends were cut back, 5 bases at V and 2 bases at J, with 2 bases in the middle. The CDR3 is CASSLTDTQYF. The CDR3 DNA reads as TGTGCCAGCAGCCTCACAGATACGCAGTATTTT.

This sequence joins TRBV7-6 and TRBJ2-7, with a weak D call TRBD2 (5 bases). The length of the CDR3 is 15 residues. The germline V and J ends were trimmed by 0 bases and 7 bases, with 16 bases remaining between them. Per germline, CDR1 SGHVS and CDR2 FNYEAQ. The CDR3 loop is CASSLALAQMEEQYF. The CDR3 bases are TGTGCCAGCAGCTTAGCCCTAGCCCAGATGGAAGAGCAGTACTTC.

The genes are TRBV6-6 and TRBJ2-5; D uncertain. Germline assignment: CDR1 MNHNY and CDR2 SVGAGI (reference sequence). Deletions cut 4 bases from V and 5 bases from J, with 5 bases between. The CDR3 sequence is 11 residues long. The CDR3 DNA is TGTGCCAGCAGTTCGGAGGAGACCCAGTACTTC. Its translation is CASSSEETQYF.

V and J are TRBV25-1 and TRBJ1-4, with 9 bases lining up with TRBD1. The CDR3 spans 15 residues. After removal of 1 base from V and 7 bases from J, the junction contained 4 bases not matched to a gene. Germline lookup yields CDR1 MGHDK and CDR2 SYGVNS. The CDR3 DNA reads TGTGCCAGCAGTGAATGGGACAGGGAAAGTGAAAAACTGTTTTTT. It encodes CASSEWDRESEKLFF. Variable domain in full (rest from reference TRBV25-1 and TRBJ1-4): EADIYQTPRYLVIGTGKKITLECSQTMGHDKMYWYQQDPGMELHLIHYSYGVNSTEKGDLSSESTVSRIRTEHFPLTLESARPSHTSQYLCASSEWDRESEKLFFGSGTQLSVL.

This chain joins TRBV7-9 and TRBJ2-7, with D possibly matching TRBD1 (6 bases). The CDR3 runs 14 residues. The germline V and J ends were trimmed by 2 bases and 6 bases, with 14 bases remaining between them. The germline CDR1 and CDR2 sequences are SEHNR and FQNEAQ (reference sequence). In DNA form, the CDR3 reads TGTGCCAGCAGCTTAATTGGCGGACAGCTCGAGCAGTACTTC. Residues: CASSLIGGQLEQYF.

This clone was recorded a few times. V is TRBV9 and J is TRBJ2-7; 7 bases fit TRBD1. CDR1 is SGDLS and CDR2 is YYNGEE in the germline V gene. J gave up 3 bases and V 0 bases, and 3 bases lay outside the gene matches. The length of the CDR3 is 14 residues. The chain's CDR3 is CASSVGQGDYEQYF. Here the CDR3 DNA reads TGTGCCAGCAGCGTAGGGCAGGGGGACTACGAGCAGTACTTC.

V gene TRBV29-1 combines with J gene TRBJ2-1; possibly TRBD1 for D (6 bases). The CDR3 has 15 residues. The germline V and J ends were trimmed by 5 bases and 0 bases, with 14 bases remaining between them. Germline V lookup: CDR1 SQVTM, CDR2 ANQGSEA. The CDR3 here is CSVFIKTGSYNEQFF. CDR3 nucleotide sequence: TGCAGCGTTTTCATAAAGACAGGCTCCTACAATGAGCAGTTCTTC.

The chain carries TRBV5-6 and TRBJ1-2; D might be TRBD1 (6 bases). CDR3 length: 15 amino acids. V lost 0 bases and J lost 4, with 13 bases in between. Germline V CDR1 and CDR2: SGHDT, YYEEEE. This chain's CDR3 is CASSLEGVRSYGYTF. The DNA for the CDR3 is TGTGCCAGCAGCTTGGAGGGGGTACGGAGCTATGGCTACACCTTC.

V and J are TRBV9 and TRBJ2-1; 9 bases match TRBD2. From germline, CDR1 is SGDLS and CDR2 YYNGEE. The CDR3 extends over 13 amino acids. V lost 0 bases to trimming and J lost 9 bases; unmatched junction nucleotides: 1. The CDR3 DNA reads as TGTGCCAGCAGCGTAGTGACTAGCGGTGAGCAGTTCTTC. Protein: CASSVVTSGEQFF.

J is TRBJ1-5 and V is TRBV24-1; possibly TRBD1 for D (5 bases). V shed 4 bases and J shed 4 bases, with 10 bases lying between them. The CDR3 spans 14 residues. Germline V CDR1 and CDR2: KGHDR, SFDVKD. This chain's CDR3 is CATSDGRGNQPQHF. CDR3 in DNA: TGTGCCACCAGTGACGGACGGGGGAATCAGCCCCAGCATTTT.

This rearrangement joins TRBV7-3 to TRBJ2-7, with 9 bases lining up with TRBD1. Trimming at V came to 2 bases and at J to 7 bases, leaving 0 bases not matched to a gene. Germline CDR1 and CDR2: SGHTA and FQGTGA. CDR3 length: 12 amino acids. The CDR3 sequence: CASSLGTGEQYF. Here the CDR3 DNA reads TGTGCCAGCAGCTTAGGGACAGGGGAGCAGTACTTC. Full variable domain (outside the CDR3, taken from reference TRBV7-3 and TRBJ2-7): GAGVSQTPSNKVTEKGKYVELRCDPISGHTALYWYRQSLGQGPEFLIYFQGTGAADDSGLPNDRFFAVRPEGSVSTLKIQRTERGDSAVYLCASSLGTGEQYFGPGTRLTVT.

This sequence joins TRBV7-2 and TRBJ1-5; D is ambiguous. In germline, CDR1 is SGHTA, CDR2 FQGNSA. Trimming shortened V by 5 bases and J by 0 bases, and 14 bases separated the two germline ends. CDR3 size: 16 residues. DNA of the CDR3: TGTGCCAGCAGCCCACCGAAAGCGCATAGCAATCAGCCCCAGCATTTT. This gives the protein CASSPPKAHSNQPQHF.

The chain recombines TRBV14 with TRBJ1-1; D is uncertain. The V end lost 4 bases, the J end lost 5 bases, and 11 bases lay between the germline ends. The CDR3 has 13 residues. Germline assignment: CDR1 SGHDN and CDR2 FVKESK. Here the CDR3 DNA reads TGTGCCAGCAGCCGAGACGGGAGGACTGAAGCTTTCTTT. Protein sequence: CASSRDGRTEAFF.

V is TRBV29-1 and J is TRBJ1-4; 8 bases fit TRBD1. There are 14 residues in the CDR3. CDR1 SQVTM and CDR2 ANQGSEA come from the germline V gene. V lost 6 bases and J lost 5; bases outside the gene matches: 8. CDR3: CSVLGQGGNEKLFF. The CDR3 DNA sequence: TGCAGCGTCCTCGGACAGGGAGGAAATGAAAAACTGTTTTTT.

This chain links TRBV7-2 with TRBJ2-7, with D perhaps TRBD2 (7 bases). This CDR3 is built from 14 residues. Trimming took off 1 base at V and 6 bases at J, with 13 bases between the two ends. The germline gives CDR1 SGHTA, CDR2 FQGNSA. The CDR3 loop is CASSLGGGLSEQYF. Here the CDR3 DNA reads TGTGCCAGCAGCTTAGGGGGGGGGCTGAGCGAGCAGTACTTC.

V gene TRBV3-1 (or the pseudogene TRBV3-2) combines with J gene TRBJ1-1; 8 nucleotides match TRBD1. The CDR3 has 15 residues. Trimming at V came to 1 base and at J to 4 bases, leaving 5 bases not matched to a gene. Germline V gene data show CDR1 as LGHDT and CDR2 as YNNKEL (reference sequence). The CDR3 reads CASSQGAGGGTEAFF. CDR3 nucleotide sequence: TGTGCCAGCAGCCAAGGGGCAGGGGGCGGCACTGAAGCTTTCTTT.

V is TRBV28 and J is TRBJ2-1; D not resolved. CDR3 length equals 16 residues. V lost 4 bases and J 0 bases, leaving 13 bases between the germline ends. Germline V gene lookup returns CDR1 MDHEN and CDR2 SYDVKM. The CDR3 loop is CASSSPIYSSYNEQFF. CDR3 in DNA: TGTGCCAGCAGTTCTCCAATATATAGCTCCTACAATGAGCAGTTCTTC.

This chain links TRBV11-2 with TRBJ2-7; 8 positions match TRBD1. Looked up from germline, CDR1 is SGHAT and CDR2 is FQNNGV. The CDR3 sequence is 14 residues long. The ends lost 5 bases at V and 4 bases at J; junction bases unmatched: 7. The CDR3 loop reads CASSNPGGQYEQYF. The CDR3 region has the DNA TGTGCCAGCAGCAATCCAGGGGGCCAATACGAGCAGTACTTC.

The V gene is TRBV7-2, the J gene TRBJ1-2, with 9 bases matching TRBD1. Germline-derived CDR1 and CDR2 are SGHTA and FQGNSA. The V and J ends lost 5 bases and 7 bases, in that order; junction bases with no gene match: 2. The CDR3 totals 12 residues. The CDR3 DNA follows: TGTGCCAGCAGCCAGGGACAGGGTGGCTACACCTTC. It translates to CASSQGQGGYTF.

The chain joins TRBV2 to TRBJ1-6; D is possibly TRBD1 (6 bases). Germline CDR1 SNHLY, CDR2 FYNNEI. V lost 5 bases and J 9 bases, leaving 20 bases between the germline ends. The CDR3 is 16 residues long. CDR3 bases: TGTGCCAGCAGTACCCCTCGACAGGCAGCGCGTTCACCCCTCCACTTT. The encoded protein is CASSTPRQAARSPLHF.

The chain couples TRBV19 to TRBJ1-5; weak D call: TRBD1 (6 bases). This CDR3 contains 16 residues. Germline loops: CDR1 LNHDA, CDR2 SQIVND (reference sequence). V was shortened by 3 bases and J by 3 bases, with 15 bases between the two germline ends. CDR3 nucleotide sequence: TGTGCCAGTAGTATGACTCGACAGGCATTCAATCAGCCCCAGCATTTT. It is translated as CASSMTRQAFNQPQHF. The whole variable domain, remainder taken from reference TRBV19 and TRBJ1-5, is DGGITQSPKYLFRKEGQNVTLSCEQNLNHDAMYWYRQDPGQGLRLIYYSQIVNDFQKGDIAEGYSVSREKKESFPLTVTSAQKNPTAFYLCASSMTRQAFNQPQHFGDGTRLSIL.

This chain links TRBV19 with TRBJ1-5; 7 nucleotides align to TRBD1. The CDR3 length is 15 residues. V trimming: 7 bases; J trimming: 3 bases; junction bases outside the gene matches: 9. In germline, CDR1 is LNHDA, CDR2 SQIVND (reference sequence). DNA for the CDR3: TGTGCCAGTACCCGGACAGGAGTGTCCAATCAGCCCCAGCATTTT. Translating gives CASTRTGVSNQPQHF.

The chain links TRBV7-2 to TRBJ2-2; 8 positions match TRBD1. This CDR3 is 15 amino acids long. Per germline, CDR1 SGHTA and CDR2 FQGNSA. The trim removed 5 bases at V and 7 bases at J, leaving 9 bases unmatched. DNA for the CDR3: TGTGCCAGCAGCACTCGACAGGGGAGTGTCGGGGAGCTGTTTTTT. It translates to CASSTRQGSVGELFF.

This clone was detected only once. The chain is built from TRBV5-4 and TRBJ1-6; 10 bases agree with TRBD1. After removal of 5 bases from V and 9 bases from J, the junction contained 11 bases not matched to a gene. Looked up from germline, CDR1 is SGHNT and CDR2 is YYREEE (reference sequence). The CDR3 is 16 residues long. The CDR3 DNA sequence: TGTGCCAGCAGGGGACCGGGACAGGGGCCGACTTCACCCCTCCACTTT. The encoded protein is CASRGPGQGPTSPLHF.

The chain carries TRBV28 and TRBJ2-1, with D possibly matching TRBD2 (6 bases). This CDR3 has 16 residues. In germline, CDR1 is MDHEN, CDR2 SYDVKM. V gave up 2 bases and J gave up 2 bases, with 13 bases separating them. The CDR3 bases are TGTGCCAGCAGTTTAGGCGGGATCACCCCCTACAATGAGCAGTTCTTC. It codes for CASSLGGITPYNEQFF.

This clone was found a few times. The chain carries TRBV7-9 and TRBJ2-2; D ambiguous. The CDR3 has 15 amino acids. The germline V and J ends were trimmed by 1 base and 0 bases, with 6 bases remaining between them. Germline CDR1 reads SEHNR; CDR2 reads FQNEAQ (reference sequence). CDR3 nucleotide sequence: TGTGCCAGCAGCTTAGATCGAGCGAACACCGGGGAGCTGTTTTTT. This sequence encodes CASSLDRANTGELFF. Full variable domain (remainder filled in from reference TRBV7-9 and TRBJ2-2): DTGVSQNPRHKITKRGQNVTFRCDPISEHNRLYWYRQTLGQGPEFLTYFQNEAQLEKSRLLSDRFSAERPKGSFSTLEIQRTEQGDSAMYLCASSLDRANTGELFFGEGSRLTVL.

The rearrangement links TRBV6-2 or TRBV6-3 to TRBJ1-1; D uncertain. This CDR3 contains 12 residues. The ends were cut back, 5 bases at V and 1 base at J, with 5 bases in the middle. The germline CDR1 and CDR2 sequences are MNHEY and SVGEGT. CDR3 DNA: TGTGCCAGCAGTGTCCAGAACACTGAAGCTTTCTTT. Its protein product is CASSVQNTEAFF.